This T cell receptor beta chain came from a study of blood T cell repertoires in COVID-19. The count of this clone is one. Clones were read by immunoSEQ multiplex PCR, and TCRdb kept only the in-frame ones, dropping some. The table lists a few hundred thousand clones, roughly 91% of them singletons. Trimming removed 0 bases from V and 12 bases from J, with 9 bases in between. Germline CDR1 and CDR2: DFQATT and SNEGSKA (reference sequence). The length of the CDR3 is 11 residues. Sequencing was done on a sample of PBMCs or T cells enriched from blood (not recorded which). The gene calls are TRBV20-1 and TRBJ2-1; D may be TRBD2 (5 bases). The sequence was collected from a man aged 40-49 years who had recovered from COVID-19. The CDR3 region is CSARDHSVQFF. The CDR3 DNA follows: TGCAGTGCTAGAGATCATAGCGTGCAGTTCTTC.